The 23 T cell receptor beta chains listed next were all sequenced from one sample in a study of blood T cell repertoires in COVID-19. Assay used: immunoSEQ multiplex PCR; TCRdb lists only in-frame clones, some missing. The sample includes 150,000 or so clones, under 90% of them seen just once. The sequencing sample was made of PBMCs or T cells enriched from blood (not recorded which). The receptors originated from a man in his fifties or sixties who had recovered from COVID-19.

The V call is TRBV10-3, the J call TRBJ2-1; possible D gene TRBD1, 6 bases. The CDR3 contains 13 residues. CDR1 is ENHRY, CDR2 SYGVKD, per germline. Between the trimmed V and J ends, which lost 6 bases and 4 bases, there was a span of 10 bases. The CDR3 loop is CAISTGIYNEQFF. DNA of the CDR3: TGTGCCATCAGCACAGGGATATACAATGAGCAGTTCTTC.

This chain joins TRBV6-6 and TRBJ2-7; 12 nucleotides agree with TRBD1. CDR3 size: 13 residues. The germline gives CDR1 MNHNY, CDR2 SVGAGI (reference sequence). Germline trimming cut 8 bases from V and 4 bases from J; bases unmatched to any gene: 3. CDR3 in amino acids: CASGTGGGYEQYF. The CDR3 DNA follows: TGTGCCAGCGGGACAGGGGGCGGGTACGAGCAGTACTTC.

The chain combines TRBV5-6 with TRBJ2-5; a weak D match, TRBD1 (5 bases). V lost 4 bases and J lost 3, with 13 bases in between. The CDR3 is 14 residues long. Germline-derived CDR1 and CDR2 are SGHDT and YYEEEE. This CDR3 reads CASSPYGREETQYF. The CDR3 coding sequence is TGTGCCAGCAGCCCCTACGGCAGGGAAGAGACCCAGTACTTC.

The chain carries TRBV5-4 and TRBJ2-2; D gene unclear. The CDR3 runs to 14 residues. Per germline, CDR1 SGHNT and CDR2 YYREEE (reference sequence). Trimming stripped 3 bases from V and 7 bases from J, with 13 bases between. CDR3 protein: CASSSRLPYGELFF. In nucleotides, the CDR3 is TGTGCCAGCAGCTCCCGACTCCCATACGGGGAGCTGTTTTTT.

This clone has a handful of counts. This chain links TRBV2 with TRBJ2-7; the match to TRBD2 covers 7 bases. V was clipped by 7 bases and J by 0 bases; unmatched bases: 6. CDR3 length equals 14 residues. Germline CDR1 is SNHLY and CDR2 is FYNNEI. CDR3 loop: CASTTSGNSYEQYF. The DNA of the CDR3 is TGTGCCAGCACGACCAGCGGGAACTCCTACGAGCAGTACTTC.

This rearrangement joins TRBV5-1 to TRBJ2-3; TRBD2 agrees at 7 bases. The CDR3 has 16 residues. CDR1 and CDR2 from the germline V gene are SGHRS and YFSETQ. V lost 0 bases to trimming and J lost 3 bases; unmatched junction nucleotides: 7. This chain's CDR3 is CASSLGPAGSTDTQYF. DNA for the CDR3: TGCGCCAGCAGCTTGGGTCCAGCGGGATCTACAGATACGCAGTATTTT.

The chain employs TRBV7-6 and TRBJ2-2, with 7 positions matching TRBD2. Germline loops: CDR1 SGHVS, CDR2 FNYEAQ. V dropped 3 bases and J dropped 0; count of bases not matched to a gene: 4. The CDR3 covers 16 residues. Here the CDR3 reads CASSLSLAANTGELFF. The CDR3 DNA reads as TGTGCCAGCAGCTTGTCGCTAGCGGCGAACACCGGGGAGCTGTTTTTT. The full variable domain, its missing parts supplied by reference TRBV7-6 and TRBJ2-2, is GAGVSQSPRYKVTKRGQDVALRCDPISGHVSLYWYRQALGQGPEFLTYFNYEAQQDKSGLPNDRFSAERPEGSISTLTIQRTEQRDSAMYRCASSLSLAANTGELFFGEGSRLTVL.

V and J are TRBV19 and TRBJ1-5; 10 bases match TRBD1. CDR1 and CDR2 (germline): LNHDA, SQIVND (reference sequence). The CDR3 runs 13 residues. V shed 5 bases, J shed 5 bases, and the junction held 0 bases outside the gene matches. CDR3 protein: CASSGTGDQPQHF. In nucleotides, the CDR3 is TGTGCCAGTAGTGGGACAGGGGATCAGCCCCAGCATTTT.

This clone was counted a single time. The chain uses TRBV5-4 and TRBJ2-1; 7 bases are shared with TRBD2. With V trimmed by 4 bases and J by 6 bases, 10 bases remained unmatched. The CDR3 contains 15 residues. Looked up from germline, CDR1 is SGHNT and CDR2 is YYREEE (reference sequence). DNA for the CDR3: TGTGCCAGCAGCCGGTACGCGGGAGAGCGCAATGAGCAGTTCTTC. It translates to CASSRYAGERNEQFF.

The chain uses TRBV2 and TRBJ2-4; 7 positions agree with TRBD1. The V gene's germline CDR1 is SNHLY and CDR2 FYNNEI. Unmatched junction bases numbered 4, after V lost 8 bases and J lost 0 bases. There are 14 residues in the CDR3. CDR3 protein: CASRDRVAKNIQYF. The CDR3 region has the DNA TGTGCCAGCCGGGACAGAGTAGCCAAAAACATTCAGTACTTC.

CDR3 sequence reads: CASTFGGDGETQYF. The CDR3 bases are TGTGCCAGCACCTTTGGAGGGGACGGTGAGACCCAGTACTTC. The chain joins TRBV2 to TRBJ2-5, with D maybe TRBD2 (6 bases). Germline V CDR1 and CDR2: SNHLY, FYNNEI. The CDR3 has 14 residues. Trimming pared 7 bases from V and 5 bases from J, leaving 17 bases between.

V is TRBV5-1 and J is TRBJ1-5; the D gene is possibly TRBD1 (6 bases). Trimming removed 0 bases from V and 6 bases from J, with 19 bases in between. Germline V gene sequence: CDR1 SGHRS, CDR2 YFSETQ. CDR3 length: 17 amino acids. This CDR3 reads CASSLGGGSPAGQPQHF. As DNA, the CDR3 is TGCGCCAGCAGCTTGGGGGGGGGCAGCCCGGCGGGTCAGCCCCAGCATTTT.

The V gene is TRBV28, the J gene TRBJ1-5; 7 bases are a match to TRBD1. The CDR3 has 14 amino acids. Germline values: CDR1 MDHEN, CDR2 SYDVKM. V gave up 5 bases and J gave up 5 bases; unmatched junction bases: 6. The CDR3 here is CASSPRQGHQPQHF. The DNA of the CDR3 is TGTGCCAGCAGTCCCCGACAGGGACATCAGCCCCAGCATTTT.

V is TRBV6-4 and J is TRBJ2-2, with D possibly TRBD2 on 5 matching bases. This CDR3 is built from 14 residues. Per germline, CDR1 MRHNA and CDR2 SNTAGT. V shed 7 bases and J shed 2 bases, with 11 bases lying between them. CDR3 protein: CASKADSNTGELFF. CDR3 sequence (DNA): TGTGCCAGCAAGGCGGACTCTAACACCGGGGAGCTGTTTTTT.

V is TRBV2 and J is TRBJ2-4, with D perhaps TRBD1 (6 bases). Germline CDR1 reads SNHLY; CDR2 reads FYNNEI. This CDR3 comprises 12 residues. V was pared by 10 bases and J by 12 bases, with 19 bases between. The CDR3: CATTMGARGQYF. The CDR3 DNA reads as TGTGCCACCACCATGGGGGCTCGGGGTCAGTACTTC.

V gene TRBV18 combines with J gene TRBJ2-2; no firm D call. The germline CDR1 and CDR2 sequences are KGHSH and LQKENI. The CDR3 has 17 residues. Trimming took 2 bases from V and 3 from J, leaving 16 bases between them. CDR3 sequence reads: CASSPFPSTRHTGELFF. DNA for the CDR3: TGTGCCAGCTCACCATTTCCTTCCACGCGGCACACCGGGGAGCTGTTTTTT. Looking up the rest from reference TRBV18 and TRBJ2-2 gives the full variable domain: NAGVMQNPRHLVRRRGQEARLRCSPMKGHSHVYWYRQLPEEGLKFMVYLQKENIIDESGMPKERFSAEFPKEGPSILRIQQVVRGDSAAYFCASSPFPSTRHTGELFFGEGSRLTVL.

The chain employs TRBV6-1 and TRBJ1-2; 7 bases match TRBD1. The junction had 11 bases not matched to a gene; V was cut back by 2 bases and J by 5 bases. The CDR3 consists of 16 residues. Germline-derived CDR1 and CDR2 are MNHNS and SASEGT. CDR3 bases: TGTGCCAGCAGTGAAACGAGAGGGGGCAGTGGGTATGGCTACACCTTC. It yields the protein CASSETRGGSGYGYTF.

This clone occurred a few times. The CDR3 reads CASSARQGNYGYTF. In DNA, the CDR3 is TGTGCCAGCAGCGCCCGACAGGGGAACTATGGCTACACCTTC. The chain links TRBV9 to TRBJ1-2; 8 positions match TRBD1. Trimming took 3 bases from V and 2 from J; bases not matched to a gene: 3. The CDR3 contains 14 residues. Germline loops: CDR1 SGDLS, CDR2 YYNGEE. The full variable domain, completed using reference TRBV9 and TRBJ1-2, is DSGVTQTPKHLITATGQRVTLRCSPRSGDLSVYWYQQSLDQGLQFLIQYYNGEERAKGNILERFSAQQFPDLHSELNLSSLELGDSALYFCASSARQGNYGYTFGSGTRLTVV.

The CDR3 here is CASTRTDMDYNEQFF. CDR3 bases: TGTGCCAGCACCAGGACAGATATGGATTACAATGAGCAGTTCTTC. The genes are TRBV7-3 and TRBJ2-1, with TRBD1 as a possible D gene (6 bases). CDR1 SGHTA and CDR2 FQGTGA come from the germline V gene. V lost 7 bases and J lost 4, with 17 bases in between. This CDR3 has 15 amino acids.

This rearrangement joins TRBV20-1 to TRBJ2-3; 7 bases agree with TRBD1. The CDR3 is 15 residues long. From germline, CDR1 is DFQATT and CDR2 SNEGSKA (reference sequence). V gave up 3 bases and J gave up 3 bases; unmatched junction bases: 9. The CDR3 DNA reads as TGCAGTGCTAGTAGCAGGGGGTGGTGGACAGATACGCAGTATTTT. Translated: CSASSRGWWTDTQYF.

J is TRBJ2-1 and V is TRBV25-1; 10 bases align to TRBD1. CDR1 MGHDK and CDR2 SYGVNS come from the germline V gene. V shed 7 bases and J 1 base; nucleotides not matched to a gene: 7. CDR3 length equals 16 residues. The DNA of the CDR3 is TGTGCCAGCACCCGGGACAGGGGTGTTTCCTACAATGAGCAGTTCTTC. The encoded protein is CASTRDRGVSYNEQFF.

This rearrangement joins TRBV13 to TRBJ2-3; tentative D call: TRBD2 (6 bases). Trimming left V 6 bases short and J 1 base short, with 14 bases between. Germline V gene sequence: CDR1 PRHDT, CDR2 FYEKMQ (reference sequence). The CDR3 has 15 residues. The CDR3 nucleotides read TGTGCCAGCAGTCCCGTAGCGGACGGCACAGATACGCAGTATTTT. Protein product: CASSPVADGTDTQYF.

This chain joins TRBV7-9 and TRBJ2-6; TRBD1 matches at 7 bases. The germline V gene has CDR1 SEHNR and CDR2 FQNEAQ (reference sequence). J lost 1 base, V lost 2 bases, and 8 bases had no gene match. The CDR3 contains 18 residues. The CDR3 region is CASSLRQGKVSGANVLTF. CDR3 coding DNA: TGTGCCAGCAGCTTAAGACAGGGCAAAGTGTCTGGGGCCAACGTCCTGACTTTC.